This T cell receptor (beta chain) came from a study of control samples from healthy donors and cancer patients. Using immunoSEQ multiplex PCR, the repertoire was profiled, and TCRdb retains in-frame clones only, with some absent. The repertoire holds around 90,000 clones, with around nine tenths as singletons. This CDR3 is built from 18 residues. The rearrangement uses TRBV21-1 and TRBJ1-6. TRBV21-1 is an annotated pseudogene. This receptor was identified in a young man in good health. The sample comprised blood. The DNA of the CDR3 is TGTGCCAGCAGCAAAGCGCTGGGGGAGACAACAAATAATTCACCCCTCCACTTT. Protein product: CASSKALGETTNNSPLHF.